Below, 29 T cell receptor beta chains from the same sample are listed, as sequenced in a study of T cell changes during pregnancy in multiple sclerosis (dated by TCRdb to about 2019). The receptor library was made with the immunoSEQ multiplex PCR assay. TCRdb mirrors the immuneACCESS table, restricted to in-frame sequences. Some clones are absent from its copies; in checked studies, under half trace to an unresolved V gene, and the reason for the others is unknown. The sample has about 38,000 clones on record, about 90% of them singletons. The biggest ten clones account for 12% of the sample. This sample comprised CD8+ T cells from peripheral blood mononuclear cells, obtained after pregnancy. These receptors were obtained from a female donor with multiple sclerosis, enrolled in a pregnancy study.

DNA for the CDR3: TGTGCCAGCAGCTCCCCTAGGGGGAACACTGAAGCTTTCTTT. This gives the protein CASSSPRGNTEAFF. V gene TRBV7-9 combines with J gene TRBJ1-1; a weak D match, TRBD1 (5 bases). Germline V gene lookup returns CDR1 SEHNR and CDR2 FQNEAQ (reference sequence). CDR3 length equals 14 residues. Trimming removed 4 bases at V and 1 base at J, with 10 bases between.

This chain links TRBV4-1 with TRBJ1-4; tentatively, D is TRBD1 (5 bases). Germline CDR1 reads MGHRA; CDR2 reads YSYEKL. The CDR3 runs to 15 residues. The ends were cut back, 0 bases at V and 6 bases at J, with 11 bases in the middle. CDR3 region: CASSQDGQGDEKLFF. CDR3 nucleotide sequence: TGCGCCAGCAGCCAAGATGGCCAGGGCGATGAAAAACTGTTTTTT.

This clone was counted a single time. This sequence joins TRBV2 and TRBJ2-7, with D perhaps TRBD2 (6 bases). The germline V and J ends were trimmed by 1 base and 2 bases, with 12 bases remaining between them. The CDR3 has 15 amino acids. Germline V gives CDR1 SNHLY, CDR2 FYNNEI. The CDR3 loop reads CASSEDGGSTYEQYF. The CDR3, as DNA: TGTGCCAGCAGTGAAGATGGGGGGTCGACCTACGAGCAGTACTTC.

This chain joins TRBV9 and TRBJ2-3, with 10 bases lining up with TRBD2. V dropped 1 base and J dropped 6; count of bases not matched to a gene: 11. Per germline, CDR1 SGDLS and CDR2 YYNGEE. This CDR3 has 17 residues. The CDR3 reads CASSVNHASGGSDTQYF. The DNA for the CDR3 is TGTGCCAGCAGCGTAAACCATGCTAGCGGGGGTTCGGATACGCAGTATTTT.

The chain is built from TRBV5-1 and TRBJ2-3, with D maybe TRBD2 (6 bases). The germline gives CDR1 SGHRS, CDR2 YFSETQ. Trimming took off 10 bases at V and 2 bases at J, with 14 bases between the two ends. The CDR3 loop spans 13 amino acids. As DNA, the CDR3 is TGCGCCGGGGCGGGGACGCCCACAGATACGCAGTATTTT. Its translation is CAGAGTPTDTQYF.

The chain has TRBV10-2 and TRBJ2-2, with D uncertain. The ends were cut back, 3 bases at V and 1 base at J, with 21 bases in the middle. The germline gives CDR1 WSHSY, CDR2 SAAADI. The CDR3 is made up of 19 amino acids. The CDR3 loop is CASSEPEEITSLNTGELFF. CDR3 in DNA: TGCGCCAGCAGTGAACCAGAGGAGATTACAAGCCTGAACACCGGGGAGCTGTTTTTT.

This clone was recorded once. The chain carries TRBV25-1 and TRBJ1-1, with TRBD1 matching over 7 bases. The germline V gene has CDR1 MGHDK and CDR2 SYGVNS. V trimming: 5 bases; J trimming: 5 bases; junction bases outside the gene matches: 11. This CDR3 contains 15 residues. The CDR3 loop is CASSITRGRGTEAFF. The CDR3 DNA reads TGTGCCAGCAGTATAACTAGGGGGCGCGGGACTGAAGCTTTCTTT. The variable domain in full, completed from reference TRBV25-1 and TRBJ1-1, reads EADIYQTPRYLVIGTGKKITLECSQTMGHDKMYWYQQDPGMELHLIHYSYGVNSTEKGDLSSESTVSRIRTEHFPLTLESARPSHTSQYLCASSITRGRGTEAFFGQGTRLTVV.

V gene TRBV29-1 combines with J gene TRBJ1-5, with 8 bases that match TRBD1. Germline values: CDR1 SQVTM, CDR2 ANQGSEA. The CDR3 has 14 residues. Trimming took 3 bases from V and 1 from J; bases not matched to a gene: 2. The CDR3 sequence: CSVEDRESNQPQHF. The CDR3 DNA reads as TGCAGCGTTGAGGACAGGGAAAGCAATCAGCCCCAGCATTTT.

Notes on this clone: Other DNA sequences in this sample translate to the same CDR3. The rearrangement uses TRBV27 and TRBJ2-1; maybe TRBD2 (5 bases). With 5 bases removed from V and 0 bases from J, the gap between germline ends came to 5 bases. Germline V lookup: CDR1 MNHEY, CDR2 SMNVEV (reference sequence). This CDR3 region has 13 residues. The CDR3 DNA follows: TGTGCCAGCAGTACTAGCTCCTACAATGAGCAGTTCTTC. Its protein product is CASSTSSYNEQFF.

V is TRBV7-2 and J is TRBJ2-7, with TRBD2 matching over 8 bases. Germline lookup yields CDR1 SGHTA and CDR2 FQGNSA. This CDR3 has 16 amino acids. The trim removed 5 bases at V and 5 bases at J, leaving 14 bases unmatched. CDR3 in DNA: TGTGCCAGCAGCCCAACAAGTAGCGGGAAGGTCCACGAGCAGTACTTC. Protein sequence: CASSPTSSGKVHEQYF. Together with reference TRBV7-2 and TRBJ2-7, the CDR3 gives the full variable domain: GAGVSQSPSNKVTEKGKDVELRCDPISGHTALYWYRQSLGQGLEFLIYFQGNSAPDKSGLPSDRFSAERTGGSVSTLTIQRTQQEDSAVYLCASSPTSSGKVHEQYFGPGTRLTVT.

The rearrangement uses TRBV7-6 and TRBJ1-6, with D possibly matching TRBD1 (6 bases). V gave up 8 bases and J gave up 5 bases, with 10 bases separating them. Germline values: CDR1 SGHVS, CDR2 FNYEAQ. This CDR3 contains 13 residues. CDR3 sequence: CASSEGDNSPLHF. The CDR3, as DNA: TGTGCCAGCTCCGAGGGGGATAATTCACCCCTCCACTTT.

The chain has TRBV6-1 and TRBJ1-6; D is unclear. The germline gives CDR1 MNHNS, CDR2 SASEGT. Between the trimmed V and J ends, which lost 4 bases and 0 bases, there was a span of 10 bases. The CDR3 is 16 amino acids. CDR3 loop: CASSGGPSSYNSPLHF. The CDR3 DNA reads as TGTGCCAGCAGTGGAGGGCCCAGCTCCTATAATTCACCCCTCCACTTT.

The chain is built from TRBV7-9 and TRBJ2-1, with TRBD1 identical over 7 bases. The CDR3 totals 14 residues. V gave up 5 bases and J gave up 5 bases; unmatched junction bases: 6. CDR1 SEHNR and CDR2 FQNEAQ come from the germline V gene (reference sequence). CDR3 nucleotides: TGTGCCAGCAGCGAGCCGGGACAGAACAATGAGCAGTTCTTC. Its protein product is CASSEPGQNNEQFF.

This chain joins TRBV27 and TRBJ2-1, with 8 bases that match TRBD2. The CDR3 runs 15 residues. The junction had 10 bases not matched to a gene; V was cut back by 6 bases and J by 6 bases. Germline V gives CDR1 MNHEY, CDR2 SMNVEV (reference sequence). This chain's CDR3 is CASSPTGGRSNEQFF. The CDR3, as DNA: TGTGCCAGCAGCCCCACGGGAGGGAGGTCCAATGAGCAGTTCTTC.

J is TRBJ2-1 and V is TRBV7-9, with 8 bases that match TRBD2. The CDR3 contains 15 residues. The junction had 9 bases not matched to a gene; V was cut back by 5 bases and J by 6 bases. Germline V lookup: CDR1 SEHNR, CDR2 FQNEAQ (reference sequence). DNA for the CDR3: TGTGCCAGCAGCATCGGGACTAGTGGGCTCAATGAGCAGTTCTTC. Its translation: CASSIGTSGLNEQFF. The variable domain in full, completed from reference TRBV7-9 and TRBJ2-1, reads DTGVSQNPRHKITKRGQNVTFRCDPISEHNRLYWYRQTLGQGPEFLTYFQNEAQLEKSRLLSDRFSAERPKGSFSTLEIQRTEQGDSAMYLCASSIGTSGLNEQFFGPGTRLTVL.

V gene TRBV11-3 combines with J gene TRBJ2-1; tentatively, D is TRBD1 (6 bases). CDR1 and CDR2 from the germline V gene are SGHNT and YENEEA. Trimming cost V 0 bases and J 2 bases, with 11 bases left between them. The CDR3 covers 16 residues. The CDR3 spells CASSLDRGNPYNEQFF. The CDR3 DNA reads TGTGCCAGCAGCTTAGACAGGGGTAACCCCTACAATGAGCAGTTCTTC.

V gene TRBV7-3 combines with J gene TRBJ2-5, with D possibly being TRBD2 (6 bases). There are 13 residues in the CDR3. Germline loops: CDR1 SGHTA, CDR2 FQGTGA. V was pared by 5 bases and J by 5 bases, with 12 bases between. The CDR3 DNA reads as TGTGCCAGCAGCCTCTATGGAGGGGAGACCCAGTACTTC. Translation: CASSLYGGETQYF.

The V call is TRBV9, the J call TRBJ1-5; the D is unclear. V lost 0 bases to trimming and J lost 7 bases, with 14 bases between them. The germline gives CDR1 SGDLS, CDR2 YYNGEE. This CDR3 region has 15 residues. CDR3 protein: CASSVGHSATQPQHF. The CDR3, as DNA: TGTGCCAGCAGCGTAGGTCACAGTGCTACGCAGCCCCAGCATTTT.

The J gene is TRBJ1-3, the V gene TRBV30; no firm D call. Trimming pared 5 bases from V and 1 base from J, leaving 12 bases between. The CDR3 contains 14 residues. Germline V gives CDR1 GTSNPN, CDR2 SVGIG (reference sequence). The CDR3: CAWETLGSGNTIYF. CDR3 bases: TGTGCCTGGGAGACTCTTGGATCTGGAAACACCATATATTTT.

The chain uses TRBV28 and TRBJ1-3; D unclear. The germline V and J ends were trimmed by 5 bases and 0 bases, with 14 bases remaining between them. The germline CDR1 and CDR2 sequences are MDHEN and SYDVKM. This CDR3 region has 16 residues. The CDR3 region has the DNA TGTGCCAGCAGTCCTTTCGGTCGGAGCTCTGGAAACACCATATATTTT. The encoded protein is CASSPFGRSSGNTIYF.

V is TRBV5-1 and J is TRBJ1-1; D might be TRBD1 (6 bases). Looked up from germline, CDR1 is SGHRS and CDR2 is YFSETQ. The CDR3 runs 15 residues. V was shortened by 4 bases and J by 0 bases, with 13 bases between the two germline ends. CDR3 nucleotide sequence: TGCGCCAGCAGCGCGGTTCGGACAGTGAACACTGAAGCTTTCTTT. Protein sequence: CASSAVRTVNTEAFF.

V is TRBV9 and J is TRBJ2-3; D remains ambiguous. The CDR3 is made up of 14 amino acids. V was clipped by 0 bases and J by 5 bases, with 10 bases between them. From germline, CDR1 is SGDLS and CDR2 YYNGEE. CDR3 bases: TGTGCCAGCAGCGTAGGGTCTACCCAAGATACGCAGTATTTT. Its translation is CASSVGSTQDTQYF.

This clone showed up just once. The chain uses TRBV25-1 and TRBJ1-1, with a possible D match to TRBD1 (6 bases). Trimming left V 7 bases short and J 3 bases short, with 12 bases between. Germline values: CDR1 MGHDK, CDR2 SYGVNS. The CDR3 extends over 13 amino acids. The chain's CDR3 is CASKRGGDTEAFF. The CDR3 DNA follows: TGTGCCAGCAAGAGAGGGGGGGACACTGAAGCTTTCTTT.

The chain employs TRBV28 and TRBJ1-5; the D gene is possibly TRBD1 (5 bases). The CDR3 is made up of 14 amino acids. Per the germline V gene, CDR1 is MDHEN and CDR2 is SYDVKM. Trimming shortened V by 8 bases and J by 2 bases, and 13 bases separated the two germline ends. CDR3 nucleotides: TGTGCCAGCCACGGGGGAGAGGGCAATCAGCCCCAGCATTTT. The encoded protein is CASHGGEGNQPQHF.

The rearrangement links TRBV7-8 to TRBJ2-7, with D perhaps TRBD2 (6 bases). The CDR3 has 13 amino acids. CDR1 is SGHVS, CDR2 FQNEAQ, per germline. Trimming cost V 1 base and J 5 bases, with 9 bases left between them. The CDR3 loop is CASSLVGRHEQYF. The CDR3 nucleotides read TGTGCCAGCAGCTTAGTGGGGAGGCACGAGCAGTACTTC.

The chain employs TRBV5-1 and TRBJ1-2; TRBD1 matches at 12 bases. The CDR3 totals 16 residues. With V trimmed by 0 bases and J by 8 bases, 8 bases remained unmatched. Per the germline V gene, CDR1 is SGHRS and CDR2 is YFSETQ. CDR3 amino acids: CASSLAPGTGGQGYTF. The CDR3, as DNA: TGCGCCAGCAGCTTGGCCCCAGGGACAGGGGGCCAGGGCTACACCTTC.

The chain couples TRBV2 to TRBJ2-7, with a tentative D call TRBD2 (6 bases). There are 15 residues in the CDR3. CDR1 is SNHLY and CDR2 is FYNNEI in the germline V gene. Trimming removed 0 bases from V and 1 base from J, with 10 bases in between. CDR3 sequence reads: CASSEAPGRSYEQYF. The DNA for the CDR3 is TGTGCCAGCAGTGAAGCTCCAGGGAGGTCCTACGAGCAGTACTTC.

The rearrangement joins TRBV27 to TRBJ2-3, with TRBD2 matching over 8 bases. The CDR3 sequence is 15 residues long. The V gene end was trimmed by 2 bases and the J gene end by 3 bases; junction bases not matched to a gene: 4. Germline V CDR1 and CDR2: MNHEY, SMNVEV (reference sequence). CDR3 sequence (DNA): TGTGCCAGCAGTTTAGGCGGGAGGTTGACAGATACGCAGTATTTT. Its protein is CASSLGGRLTDTQYF.

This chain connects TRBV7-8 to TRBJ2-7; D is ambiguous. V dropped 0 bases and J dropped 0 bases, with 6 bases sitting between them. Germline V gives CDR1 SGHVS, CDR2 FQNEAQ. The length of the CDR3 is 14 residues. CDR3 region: CASSLAWSSYEQYF. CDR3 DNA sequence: TGTGCCAGCAGCTTAGCGTGGAGCTCCTACGAGCAGTACTTC.